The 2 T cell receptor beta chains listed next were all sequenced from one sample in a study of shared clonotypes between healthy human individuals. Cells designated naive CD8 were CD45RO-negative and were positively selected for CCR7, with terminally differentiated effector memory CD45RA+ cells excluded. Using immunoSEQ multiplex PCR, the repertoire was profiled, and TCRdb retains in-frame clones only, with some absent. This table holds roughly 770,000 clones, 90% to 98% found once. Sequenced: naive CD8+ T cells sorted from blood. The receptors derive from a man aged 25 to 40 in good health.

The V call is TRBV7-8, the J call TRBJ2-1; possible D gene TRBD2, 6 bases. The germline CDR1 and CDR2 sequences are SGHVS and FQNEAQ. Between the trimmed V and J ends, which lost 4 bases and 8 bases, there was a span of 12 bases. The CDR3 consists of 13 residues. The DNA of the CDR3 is TGTGCCAGCAGCTCGCGACTAGAGCATGAGCAGTTCTTC. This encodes CASSSRLEHEQFF.

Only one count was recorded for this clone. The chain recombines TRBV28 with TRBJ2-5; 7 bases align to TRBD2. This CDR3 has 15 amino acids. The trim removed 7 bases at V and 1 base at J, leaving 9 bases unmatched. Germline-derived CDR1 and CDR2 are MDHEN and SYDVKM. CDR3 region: CASNWAGVPQETQYF. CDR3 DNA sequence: TGTGCCAGCAATTGGGCGGGAGTGCCCCAAGAGACCCAGTACTTC.